Sequencing of this T cell receptor beta chain was carried out in a study of neurological immune-mediated disorders. Findings and limits, study-wide: No CDR3 amino acid sequences recurred among expanded clones across subjects, suggesting private repertoires in all groups. HTLV-1-associated myelopathy had the most TCR clonal expansion, whereas multiple sclerosis had the least (lower than in healthy controls).

A word on this clonotype: Its specificity is not known.

With 10-nucleotide random UMIs included, cDNA was synthesized by 5'RACE. TCRdb processed the 5' RACE reads anew with MiXCR; each CDR3 protein has one entry. In the table there are about 44,000 distinct CDR3 sequences, approximately 21% of which are singletons. Regarding time point: technical triplicate 3. 2 million unsorted PBMCs were stored in RNAlater at -80 °C before RNA extraction. The germline gives CDR1 SQVTM, CDR2 ANQGSEA. The CDR3 has 12 residues. Trimming left V 7 bases short and J 10 bases short, with 19 bases between. The gene calls are TRBV29-1 and TRBJ2-5; D is perhaps TRBD2 (5 bases). Sequences were obtained from PBMCs. This clonotype was obtained from a man aged 55 to 69 with HTLV-1-associated myelopathy (HAM/TSP). DNA of the CDR3: TGCAGCGCCAGCTCACCATTGGGGAGCCAGTACTTC. Amino acids: CSASSPLGSQYF. Drawing the rest from reference TRBV29-1 and TRBJ2-5, the complete variable domain is SAVISQKPSRDICQRGTSLTIQCQVDSQVTMMFWYRQQPGQSLTLIATANQGSEATYESGFVIDKFPISRPNLTFSTLTVSNMSPEDSSIYLCSASSPLGSQYFGPGTRLLVL.